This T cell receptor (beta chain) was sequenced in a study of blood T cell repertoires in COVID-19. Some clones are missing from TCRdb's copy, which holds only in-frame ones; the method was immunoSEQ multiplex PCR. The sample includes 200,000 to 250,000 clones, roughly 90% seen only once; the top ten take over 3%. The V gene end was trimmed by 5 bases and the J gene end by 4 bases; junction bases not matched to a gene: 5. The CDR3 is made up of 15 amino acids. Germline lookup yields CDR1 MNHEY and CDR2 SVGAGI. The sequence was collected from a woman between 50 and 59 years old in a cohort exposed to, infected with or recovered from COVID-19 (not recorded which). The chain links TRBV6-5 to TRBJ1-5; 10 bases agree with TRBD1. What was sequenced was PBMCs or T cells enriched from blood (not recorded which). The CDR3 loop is CASSPGQGQNQPQHF. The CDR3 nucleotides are TGTGCCAGCAGTCCGGGACAGGGGCAAAATCAGCCCCAGCATTTT.